This is a list of T cell receptor beta chains from one sample in a study of shared clonotypes between healthy human individuals. Using immunoSEQ multiplex PCR, the repertoire was profiled, and TCRdb retains in-frame clones only, with some absent. The data contain 450,000 to 600,000 clones, 79% of them singletons. Sequencing used PBMCs. The receptors come from a woman in her 40s in good health. Some clones in this sample may be carry-over from other donors' samples. CDR3s include the opening cysteine and the closing phenylalanine or tryptophan. Fields, in order: J gene, D gene, clone size, V gene, CDR3 DNA, CDR3 protein. A D gene is named only where the DNA matches it firmly. Only part of the rows carry a size: once, few, many, or a class if the clone is expanded.

TRBJ1-3,NA,NA,TRBV7-6,TGTGCCAGCAGCTCAGTGGGGATCTCTGGAAACACCATATATTTT,CASSSVGISGNTIYF
TRBJ2-1,TRBD2,NA,TRBV7-9,TGTGCCAGCAGCAACATTAGCGGGAGGGACTACAATGAGCAGTTCTTC,CASSNISGRDYNEQFF
TRBJ2-3,NA,NA,TRBV7-9,TGTGCCAGCAGCTTAGCGGGGGCTAGCACAGATACGCAGTATTTT,CASSLAGASTDTQYF
TRBJ2-2,TRBD2,NA,TRBV7-9,TGTGCCAGCTTGGGGGCGGCGGGAGGGCCCAACACCGGGGAGCTGTTTTTT,CASLGAAGGPNTGELFF
TRBJ2-7,NA,NA,TRBV11-2,TGTGCCAGCAGCCCGCTACCCGAACCCGGGCCTAGCTCCTACGAGCAGTACTTC,CASSPLPEPGPSSYEQYF
TRBJ2-7,TRBD2,NA,TRBV11-2,TGTGCCAGCAGCTTAGATCTCGGGCTAGCGGTGGGGGACGAGCAGTACTTC,CASSLDLGLAVGDEQYF
TRBJ1-6,TRBD1,many,TRBV6-1,TGTGCCAGCCTAACCCGACAGGGCCCATCCCTCCACTTT,CASLTRQGPSLHF
TRBJ2-7,TRBD2,NA,TRBV7-3,TGTGCCAGCAGCGGAGGGACTAGCGGCTACGAGCAGTACTTC,CASSGGTSGYEQYF
TRBJ2-3,NA,NA,TRBV21-1,TGTGCCAGCAGCAAAGTGGACCGGGACAGGGGGCTTGGTACGCAGTATTTT,CASSKVDRDRGLGTQYF
TRBJ1-2,TRBD1,NA,TRBV28,TGTGCCAGCAGTTTGAGGGACAGGGGCTCTCATGGCTACACCTTC,CASSLRDRGSHGYTF
TRBJ2-5,TRBD1,many,TRBV7-7,TGTGCTAGCAGCTTAGGAGGACAGGGACAGACCCAGTACTTC,CASSLGGQGQTQYF
TRBJ2-5,TRBD2,few,TRBV28,TGTGCCAGCAGGAGGACTAGCGGCCAAGAGACCCAGTACTTC,CASRRTSGQETQYF
TRBJ2-5,TRBD1,NA,TRBV11-1,TGTGCCAGCAGCTTCTCCAGGACAGGGCAAGAGACCCAGTACTTC,CASSFSRTGQETQYF
TRBJ1-4,NA,NA,TRBV7-9,TGTGCCAGCAGCTTAGTACAGGGCAAGGCTGAAAAACTGTTTTTT,CASSLVQGKAEKLFF
TRBJ1-1,NA,NA,TRBV28,TGTGCCAGCAGATCCATACAGGGTTACACTGAAGCTTTCTTT,CASRSIQGYTEAFF
TRBJ1-3,NA,NA,TRBV15,TGTGCCACCAGCAGGCCGGCAGGGCCCTCTGGAAACACCATATATTTT,CATSRPAGPSGNTIYF
TRBJ2-7,TRBD1,NA,TRBV7-8,TGTGCCAGCAACCGGCCGGGACAGGGGTTTTACGAGCAGTACTTC,CASNRPGQGFYEQYF
TRBJ2-1,NA,once,TRBV7-2,TGTGCCAGCAGCTTATGGAGGAGCTCCTACAATGAGCAGTTCTTC,CASSLWRSSYNEQFF
TRBJ2-1,NA,NA,TRBV27,TGTGCCAGCAGTTTAGGGCAGGAGCAGTTCTTC,CASSLGQEQFF
TRBJ2-5,TRBD2,few,TRBV5-1,TGCGCCAGCAGCCCCGGACTAGTCAAAGAGACCCAGTACTTC,CASSPGLVKETQYF
TRBJ2-1,NA,NA,TRBV7-9,TGTGCCAGCAGCTTAGAAGCCACCGGGGGCTACAATGAGCAGTTCTTC,CASSLEATGGYNEQFF